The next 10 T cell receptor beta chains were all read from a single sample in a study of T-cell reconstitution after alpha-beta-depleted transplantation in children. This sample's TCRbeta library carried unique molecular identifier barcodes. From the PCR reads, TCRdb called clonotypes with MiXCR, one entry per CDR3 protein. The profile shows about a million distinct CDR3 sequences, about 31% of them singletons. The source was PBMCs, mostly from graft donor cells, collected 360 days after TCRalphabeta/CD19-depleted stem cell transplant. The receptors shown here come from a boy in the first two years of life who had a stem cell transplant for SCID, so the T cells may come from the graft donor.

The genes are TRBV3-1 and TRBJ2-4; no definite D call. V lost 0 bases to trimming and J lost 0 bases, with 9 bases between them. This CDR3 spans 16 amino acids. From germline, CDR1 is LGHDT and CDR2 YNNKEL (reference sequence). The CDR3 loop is CASSQDALLAKNIQYF. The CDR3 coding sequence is TGTGCCAGCAGCCAAGATGCCCTCCTAGCCAAAAACATTCAGTACTTC.

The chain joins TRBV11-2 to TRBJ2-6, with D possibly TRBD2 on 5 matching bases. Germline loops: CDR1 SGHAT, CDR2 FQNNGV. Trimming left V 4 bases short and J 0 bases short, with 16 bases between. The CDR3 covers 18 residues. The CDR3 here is CASSWRGLASSGANVLTF. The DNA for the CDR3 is TGTGCCAGCAGCTGGAGAGGGCTCGCCTCCTCTGGGGCCAACGTCCTGACTTTC.

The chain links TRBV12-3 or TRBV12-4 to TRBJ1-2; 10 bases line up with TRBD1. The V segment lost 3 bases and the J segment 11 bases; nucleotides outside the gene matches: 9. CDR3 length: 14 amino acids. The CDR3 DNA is TGTGCCAGCAGTTTGACGAGGGACAGGGGAGGGTACACCTTC. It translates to CASSLTRDRGGYTF.

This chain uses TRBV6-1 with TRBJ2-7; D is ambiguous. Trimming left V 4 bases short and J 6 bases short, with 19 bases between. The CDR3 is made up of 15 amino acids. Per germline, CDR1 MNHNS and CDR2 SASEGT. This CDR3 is CASSGPPGHPSEQYF. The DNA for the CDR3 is TGTGCCAGCAGTGGCCCCCCCGGCCACCCAAGCGAGCAGTACTTC.

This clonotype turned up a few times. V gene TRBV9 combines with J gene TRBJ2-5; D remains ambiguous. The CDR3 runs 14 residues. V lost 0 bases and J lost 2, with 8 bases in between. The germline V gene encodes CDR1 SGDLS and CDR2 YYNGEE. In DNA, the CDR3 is TGTGCCAGCAGCGTAGCTGGGGTACAAGAGACCCAGTACTTC. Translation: CASSVAGVQETQYF.

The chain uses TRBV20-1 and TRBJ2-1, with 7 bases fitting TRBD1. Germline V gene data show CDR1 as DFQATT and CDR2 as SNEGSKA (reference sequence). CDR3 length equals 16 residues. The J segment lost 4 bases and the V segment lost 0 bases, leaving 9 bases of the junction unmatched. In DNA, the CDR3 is TGCAGTGCTAGAGATTATCGGACAGGCATTTACAATGAGCAGTTCTTC. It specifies CSARDYRTGIYNEQFF.

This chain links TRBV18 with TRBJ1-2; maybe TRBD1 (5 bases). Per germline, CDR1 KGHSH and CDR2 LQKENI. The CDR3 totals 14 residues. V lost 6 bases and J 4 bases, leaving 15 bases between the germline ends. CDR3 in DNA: TGTGCCAGCTCCCCGGGACTTACCACCTATGGCTACACCTTC. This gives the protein CASSPGLTTYGYTF.

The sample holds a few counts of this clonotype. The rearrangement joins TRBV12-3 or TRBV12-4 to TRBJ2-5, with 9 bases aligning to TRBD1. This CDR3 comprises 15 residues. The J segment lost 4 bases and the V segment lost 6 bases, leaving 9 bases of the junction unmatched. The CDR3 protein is CASRPGQGRGETQYF. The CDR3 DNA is TGTGCCAGCAGACCGGGACAGGGTCGGGGAGAGACCCAGTACTTC.

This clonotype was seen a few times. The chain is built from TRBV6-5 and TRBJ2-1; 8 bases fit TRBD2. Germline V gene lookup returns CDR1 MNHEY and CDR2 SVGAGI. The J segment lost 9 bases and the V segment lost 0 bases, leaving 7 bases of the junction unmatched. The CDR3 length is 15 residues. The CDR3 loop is CASSYSVAGIGEQFF. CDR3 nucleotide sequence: TGTGCCAGCAGTTACTCGGTAGCGGGGATTGGTGAGCAGTTCTTC.

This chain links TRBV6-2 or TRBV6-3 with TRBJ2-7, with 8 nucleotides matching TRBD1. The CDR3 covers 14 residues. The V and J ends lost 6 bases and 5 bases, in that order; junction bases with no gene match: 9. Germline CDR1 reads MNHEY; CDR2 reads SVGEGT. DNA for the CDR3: TGTGCCAGCAGGCACCCGGACAGGGTGGACGAGCAGTACTTC. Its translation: CASRHPDRVDEQYF.